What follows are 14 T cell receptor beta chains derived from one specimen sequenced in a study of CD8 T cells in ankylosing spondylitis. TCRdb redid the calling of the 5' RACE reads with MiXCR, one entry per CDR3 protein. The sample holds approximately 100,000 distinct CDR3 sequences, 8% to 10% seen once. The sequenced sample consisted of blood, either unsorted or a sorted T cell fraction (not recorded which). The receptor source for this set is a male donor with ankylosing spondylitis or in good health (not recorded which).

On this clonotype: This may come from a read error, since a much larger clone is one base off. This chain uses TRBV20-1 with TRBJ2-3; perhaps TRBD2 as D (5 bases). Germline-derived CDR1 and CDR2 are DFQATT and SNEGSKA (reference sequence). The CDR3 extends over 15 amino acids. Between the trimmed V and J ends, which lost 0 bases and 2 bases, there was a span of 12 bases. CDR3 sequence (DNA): TGCAGTGCTAGAGATCCAAGGGAGCTCACAGATACGCAGTATTTT. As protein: CSARDPRELTDTQYF.

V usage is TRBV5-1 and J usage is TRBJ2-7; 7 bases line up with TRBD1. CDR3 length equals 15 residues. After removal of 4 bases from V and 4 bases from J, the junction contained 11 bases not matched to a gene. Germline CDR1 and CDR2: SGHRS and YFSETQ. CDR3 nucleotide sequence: TGCGCCAGCAGCCCGGGACGGGACAGAAAATACGAGCAGTACTTC. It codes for CASSPGRDRKYEQYF. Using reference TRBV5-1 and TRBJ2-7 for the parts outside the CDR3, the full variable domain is KAGVTQTPRYLIKTRGQQVTLSCSPISGHRSVSWYQQTPGQGLQFLFEYFSETQRNKGNFPGRFSGRQFSNSRSEMNVSTLELGDSALYLCASSPGRDRKYEQYFGPGTRLTVT.

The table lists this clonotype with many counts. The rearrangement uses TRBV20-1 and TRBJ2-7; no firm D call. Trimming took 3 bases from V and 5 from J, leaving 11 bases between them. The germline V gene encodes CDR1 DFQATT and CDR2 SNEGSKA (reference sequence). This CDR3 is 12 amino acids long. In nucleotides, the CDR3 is TGCAGTGCTAGTTCTAGGGCCCACGAGCAGTACTTC. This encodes CSASSRAHEQYF.

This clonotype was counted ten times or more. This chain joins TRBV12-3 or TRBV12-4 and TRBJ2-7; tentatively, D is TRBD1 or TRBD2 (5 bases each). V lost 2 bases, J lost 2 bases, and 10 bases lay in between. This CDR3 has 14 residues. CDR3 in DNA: TGTGCCAGCAGTTTATGGCAGGGACCCTACGAGCAGTACTTC. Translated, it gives CASSLWQGPYEQYF.

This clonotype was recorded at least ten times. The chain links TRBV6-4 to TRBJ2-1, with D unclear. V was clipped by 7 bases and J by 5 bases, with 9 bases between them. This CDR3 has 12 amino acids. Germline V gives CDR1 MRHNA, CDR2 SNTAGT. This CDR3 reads CASKDLNNEQFF. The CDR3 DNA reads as TGTGCCAGCAAAGACTTAAACAATGAGCAGTTCTTC.

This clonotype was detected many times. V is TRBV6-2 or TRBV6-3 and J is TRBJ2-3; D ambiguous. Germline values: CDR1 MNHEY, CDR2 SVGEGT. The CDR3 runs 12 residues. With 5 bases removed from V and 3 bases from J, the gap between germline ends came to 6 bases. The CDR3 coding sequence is TGTGCCAGCAGTGGACGGACAGATACGCAGTATTTT. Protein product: CASSGRTDTQYF.

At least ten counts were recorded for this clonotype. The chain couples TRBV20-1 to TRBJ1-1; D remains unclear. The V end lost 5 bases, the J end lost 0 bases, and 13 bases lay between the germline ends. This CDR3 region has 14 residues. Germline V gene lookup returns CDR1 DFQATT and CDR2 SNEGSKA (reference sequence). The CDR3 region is CSAVKGNMNTEAFF. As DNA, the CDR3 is TGCAGTGCTGTAAAGGGCAACATGAACACTGAAGCTTTCTTT.

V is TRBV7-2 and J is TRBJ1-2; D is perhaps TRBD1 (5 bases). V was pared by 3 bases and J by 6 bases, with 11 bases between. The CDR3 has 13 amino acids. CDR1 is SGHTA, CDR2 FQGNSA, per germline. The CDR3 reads CASSFGGWNGYTF. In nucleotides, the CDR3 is TGTGCCAGCAGCTTCGGGGGATGGAATGGCTACACCTTC.

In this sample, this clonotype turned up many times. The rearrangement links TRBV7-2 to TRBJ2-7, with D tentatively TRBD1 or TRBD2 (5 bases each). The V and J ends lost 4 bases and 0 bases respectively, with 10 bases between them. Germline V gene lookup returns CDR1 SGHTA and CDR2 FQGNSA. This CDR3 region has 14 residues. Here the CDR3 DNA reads TGTGCCAGCAGCTGGGGACGCCCCTCCTACGAGCAGTACTTC. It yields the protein CASSWGRPSYEQYF.

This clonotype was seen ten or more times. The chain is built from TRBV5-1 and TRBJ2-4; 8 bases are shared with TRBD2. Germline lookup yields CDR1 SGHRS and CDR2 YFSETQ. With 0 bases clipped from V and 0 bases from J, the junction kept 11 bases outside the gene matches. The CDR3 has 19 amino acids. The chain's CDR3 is CASSLGRTSTDSAKNIQYF. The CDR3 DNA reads TGCGCCAGCAGCTTGGGGCGGACTAGCACCGATTCAGCCAAAAACATTCAGTACTTC.

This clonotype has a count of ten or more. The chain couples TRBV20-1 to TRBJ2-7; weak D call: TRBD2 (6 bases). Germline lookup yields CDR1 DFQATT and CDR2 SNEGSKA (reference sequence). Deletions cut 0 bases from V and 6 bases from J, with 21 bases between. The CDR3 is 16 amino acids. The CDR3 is CSARDRGYGRGGEQYF. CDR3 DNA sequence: TGCAGTGCTAGAGATAGGGGCTACGGGAGAGGAGGCGAGCAGTACTTC.

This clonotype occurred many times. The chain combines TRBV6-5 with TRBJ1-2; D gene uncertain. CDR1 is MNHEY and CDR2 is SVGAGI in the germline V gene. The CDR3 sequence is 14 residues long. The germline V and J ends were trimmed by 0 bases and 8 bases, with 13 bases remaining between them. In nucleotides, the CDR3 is TGTGCCAGCAGTTACTCGCCCCCCCGATGGGGCTACACCTTC. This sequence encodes CASSYSPPRWGYTF.

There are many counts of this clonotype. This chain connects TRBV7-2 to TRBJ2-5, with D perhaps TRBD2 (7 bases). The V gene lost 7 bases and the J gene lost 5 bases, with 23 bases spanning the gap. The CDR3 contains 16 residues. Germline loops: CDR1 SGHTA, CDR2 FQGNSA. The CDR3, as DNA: TGTGCCAGCACCCAGGGTTCGGGGGGCGCGGGGGAGACCCAGTACTTC. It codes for CASTQGSGGAGETQYF.

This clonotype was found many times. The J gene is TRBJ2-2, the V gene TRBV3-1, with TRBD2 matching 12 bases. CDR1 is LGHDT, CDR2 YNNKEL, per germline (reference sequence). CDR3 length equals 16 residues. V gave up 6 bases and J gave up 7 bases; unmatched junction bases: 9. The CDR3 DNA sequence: TGTGCCAGCAGTCCCCGACTAGCGGGGGAGATCGGGGAGCTGTTTTTT. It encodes CASSPRLAGEIGELFF.